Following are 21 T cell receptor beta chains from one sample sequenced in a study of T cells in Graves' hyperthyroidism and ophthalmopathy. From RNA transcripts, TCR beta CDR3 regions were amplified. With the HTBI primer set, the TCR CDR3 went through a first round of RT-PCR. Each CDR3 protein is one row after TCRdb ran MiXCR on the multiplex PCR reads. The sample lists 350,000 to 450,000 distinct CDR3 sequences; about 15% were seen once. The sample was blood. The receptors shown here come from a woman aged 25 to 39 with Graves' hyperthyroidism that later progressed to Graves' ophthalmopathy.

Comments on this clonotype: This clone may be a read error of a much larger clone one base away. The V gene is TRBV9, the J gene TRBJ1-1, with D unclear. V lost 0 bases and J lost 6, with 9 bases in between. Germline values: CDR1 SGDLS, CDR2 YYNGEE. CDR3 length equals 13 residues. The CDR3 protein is CASSVVASAEAFF. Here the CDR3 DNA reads TGTGCCAGCAGCGTAGTTGCTAGCGCTGAAGCTTTCTTT.

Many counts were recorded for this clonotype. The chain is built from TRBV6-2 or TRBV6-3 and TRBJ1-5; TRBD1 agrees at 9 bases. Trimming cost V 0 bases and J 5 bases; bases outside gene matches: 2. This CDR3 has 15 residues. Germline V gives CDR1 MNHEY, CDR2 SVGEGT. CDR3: CASSYSTGGYQPQHF. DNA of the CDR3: TGTGCCAGCAGTTACTCGACAGGGGGTTATCAGCCCCAGCATTTT.

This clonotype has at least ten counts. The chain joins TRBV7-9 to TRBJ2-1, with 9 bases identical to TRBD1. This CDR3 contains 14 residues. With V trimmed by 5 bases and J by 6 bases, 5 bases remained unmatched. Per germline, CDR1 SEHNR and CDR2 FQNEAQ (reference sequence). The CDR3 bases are TGTGCCAGCAGCGGACAGGGGCCTTCCAATGAGCAGTTCTTC. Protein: CASSGQGPSNEQFF.

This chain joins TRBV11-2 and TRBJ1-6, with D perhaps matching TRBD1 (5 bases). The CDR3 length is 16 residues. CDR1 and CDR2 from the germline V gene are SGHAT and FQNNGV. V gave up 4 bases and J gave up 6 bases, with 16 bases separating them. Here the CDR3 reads CASSWDQGRGNSPLHF. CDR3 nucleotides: TGTGCCAGCAGCTGGGACCAGGGTCGGGGTAATTCACCCCTCCACTTT.

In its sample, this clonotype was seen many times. In DNA form, the CDR3 reads TGTGCCAGCAGCTTTGACTCCTACACCGGGGAGCTGTTTTTT. This encodes CASSFDSYTGELFF. The chain is built from TRBV7-9 and TRBJ2-2; D call uncertain. Per the germline V gene, CDR1 is SEHNR and CDR2 is FQNEAQ (reference sequence). This CDR3 is built from 14 residues. V was cut by 3 bases and J by 3 bases, with 8 bases left in between.

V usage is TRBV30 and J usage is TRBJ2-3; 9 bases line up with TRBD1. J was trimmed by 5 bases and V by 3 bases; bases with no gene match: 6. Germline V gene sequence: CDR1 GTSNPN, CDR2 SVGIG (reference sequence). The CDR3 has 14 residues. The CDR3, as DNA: TGTGCCTGGAGACAGGGGGCTGAACGAGATACGCAGTATTTT. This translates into CAWRQGAERDTQYF.

CDR3 residues: CASSPDPSSSYEQYF. CDR3 in DNA: TGTGCCAGCAGCCCCGACCCCTCGAGCTCCTACGAGCAGTACTTC. The gene calls are TRBV7-9 and TRBJ2-7; D is ambiguous. The germline V and J ends were trimmed by 5 bases and 0 bases, with 14 bases remaining between them. Looked up from germline, CDR1 is SEHNR and CDR2 is FQNEAQ (reference sequence). The CDR3 spans 15 residues.

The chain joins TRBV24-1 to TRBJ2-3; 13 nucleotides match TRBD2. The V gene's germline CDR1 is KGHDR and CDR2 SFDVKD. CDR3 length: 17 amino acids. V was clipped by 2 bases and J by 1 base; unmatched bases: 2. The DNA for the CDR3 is TGTGCCACCAGTGATTCCGGGACTAGCGGGGGCACAGATACGCAGTATTTT. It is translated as CATSDSGTSGGTDTQYF.

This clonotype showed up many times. This chain's CDR3 is CASSLLGGQINQPQHF. CDR3 sequence (DNA): TGTGCCAGCAGTTTATTGGGAGGACAGATCAATCAGCCCCAGCATTTT. The rearrangement uses TRBV28 and TRBJ1-5; D possibly corresponds to TRBD1 (6 bases). V shed 1 base and J shed 3 bases, with 13 bases lying between them. The CDR3 runs 16 residues. Germline CDR1 is MDHEN and CDR2 is SYDVKM.

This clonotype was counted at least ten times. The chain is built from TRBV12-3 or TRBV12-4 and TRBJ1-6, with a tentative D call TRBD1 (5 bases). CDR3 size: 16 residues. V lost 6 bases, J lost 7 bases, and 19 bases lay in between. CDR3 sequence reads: CASSKLRDRRNSPLHF. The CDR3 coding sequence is TGTGCCAGCAGCAAGCTCCGGGACCGGCGGAATTCACCCCTCCACTTT.

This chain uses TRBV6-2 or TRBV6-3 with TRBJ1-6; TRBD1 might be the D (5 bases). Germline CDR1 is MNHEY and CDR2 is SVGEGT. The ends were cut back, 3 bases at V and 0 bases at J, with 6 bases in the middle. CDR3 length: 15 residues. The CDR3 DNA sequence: TGTGCCAGCAGTTATGACAGCTCCTATAATTCACCCCTCCACTTT. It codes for CASSYDSSYNSPLHF.

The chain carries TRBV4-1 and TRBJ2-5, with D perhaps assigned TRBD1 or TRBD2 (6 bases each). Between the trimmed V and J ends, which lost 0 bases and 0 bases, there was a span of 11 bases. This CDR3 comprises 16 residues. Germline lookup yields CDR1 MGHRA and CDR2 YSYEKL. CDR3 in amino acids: CASSQDPGGHQETQYF. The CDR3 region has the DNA TGCGCCAGCAGCCAAGATCCCGGGGGCCACCAAGAGACCCAGTACTTC.

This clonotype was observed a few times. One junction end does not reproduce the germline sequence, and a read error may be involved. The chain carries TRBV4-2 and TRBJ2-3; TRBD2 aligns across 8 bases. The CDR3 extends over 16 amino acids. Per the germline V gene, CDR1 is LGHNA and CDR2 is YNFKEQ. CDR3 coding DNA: TGTGCCAGCAGCGAAGAGGAAGCAGCGGGGGAAGATACGCAGTATTTT. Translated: CASSEEEAAGEDTQYF.

In DNA, the CDR3 is TGTGCCAGTGCCTCGTGGGCCCACAATGAGCAGTTCTTC. Amino acids: CASASWAHNEQFF. V gene TRBV19 combines with J gene TRBJ2-1; D gene unclear. The V end lost 8 bases, the J end lost 5 bases, and 13 bases lay between the germline ends. In germline, CDR1 is LNHDA, CDR2 SQIVND (reference sequence). CDR3 length: 13 amino acids.

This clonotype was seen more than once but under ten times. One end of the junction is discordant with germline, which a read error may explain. The CDR3, as DNA: TGTGCCAGCAGTGAAATTATTACTAGCGATCAGCCCCAGCATTTT. Its translation is CASSEIITSDQPQHF. V usage is TRBV6-1 and J usage is TRBJ1-5; D not resolved. Germline V gene sequence: CDR1 MNHNS, CDR2 SASEGT. The CDR3 spans 15 residues.

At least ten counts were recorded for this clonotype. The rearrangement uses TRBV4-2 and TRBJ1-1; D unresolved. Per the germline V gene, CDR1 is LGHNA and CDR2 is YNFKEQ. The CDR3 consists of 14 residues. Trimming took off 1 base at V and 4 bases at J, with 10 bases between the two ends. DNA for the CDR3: TGTGCCAGCAGCCAAGTAATGGGGATCACTGAAGCTTTCTTT. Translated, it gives CASSQVMGITEAFF.

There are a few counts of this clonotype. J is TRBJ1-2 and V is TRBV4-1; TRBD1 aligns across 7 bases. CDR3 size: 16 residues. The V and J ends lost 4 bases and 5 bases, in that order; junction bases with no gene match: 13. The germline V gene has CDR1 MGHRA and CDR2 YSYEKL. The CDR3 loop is CASSRESGQQNYGYTF. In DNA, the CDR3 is TGCGCCAGCAGCCGAGAGTCGGGACAGCAAAATTATGGCTACACCTTC.

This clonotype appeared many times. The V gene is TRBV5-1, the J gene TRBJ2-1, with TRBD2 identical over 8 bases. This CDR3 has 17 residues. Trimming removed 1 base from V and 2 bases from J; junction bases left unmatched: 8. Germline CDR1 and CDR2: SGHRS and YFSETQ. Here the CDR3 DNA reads TGCGCCAGCAGCTTGTGGGCGAGCGGGAGCGCCTACAATGAGCAGTTCTTC. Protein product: CASSLWASGSAYNEQFF.

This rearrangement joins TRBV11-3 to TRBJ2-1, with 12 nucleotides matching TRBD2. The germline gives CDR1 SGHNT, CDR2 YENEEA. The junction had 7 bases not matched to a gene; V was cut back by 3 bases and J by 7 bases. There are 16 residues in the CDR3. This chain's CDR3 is CASSFRLAGAGNEQFF. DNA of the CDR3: TGTGCCAGCAGCTTTCGACTAGCGGGAGCGGGGAATGAGCAGTTCTTC.

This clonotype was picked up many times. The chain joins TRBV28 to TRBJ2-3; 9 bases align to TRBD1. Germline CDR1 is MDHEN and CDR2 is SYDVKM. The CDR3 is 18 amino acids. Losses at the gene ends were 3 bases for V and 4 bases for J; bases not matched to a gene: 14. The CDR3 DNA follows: TGTGCCAGCAGTTTCAGCGGTTTAGGGACAGGGAGCTCAGATACGCAGTATTTT. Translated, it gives CASSFSGLGTGSSDTQYF.

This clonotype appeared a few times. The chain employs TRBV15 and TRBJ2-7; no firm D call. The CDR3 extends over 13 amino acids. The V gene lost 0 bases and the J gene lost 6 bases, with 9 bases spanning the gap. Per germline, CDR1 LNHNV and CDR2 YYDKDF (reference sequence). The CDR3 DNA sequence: TGTGCCACCAGCAGAGATCTAGGGTCCGAGCAGTACTTC. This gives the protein CATSRDLGSEQYF.